This record concerns one T cell receptor (beta chain) sequence. The antigen is undetermined. This CDR3 has 15 amino acids. In germline, CDR1 is MNHNS, CDR2 SASEGT. With 6 bases clipped from V and 1 base from J, the junction kept 4 bases outside the gene matches. Every bit of the isolated RNA underwent reverse transcription, so sequencing read expressed TCRB transcripts. Method: immunoSEQ multiplex PCR; TCRdb's copy keeps in-frame clones and lacks some. The table records 70,000 to 95,000 clones, roughly 34% of them present only once. The authors sorted CD4+ naive, central memory, regulatory and stem cell-like memory cells via CD45RO/CCR7/CD25/CD127/CD95/CD27. The sample belongs to a study of beta chain features in type 1 diabetes. Overall study results and limits: Compared to healthy donors, patients appeared to have naive, central memory and Treg TCRB repertoires that were more alike. Junctions at VDJ sites from type 1 diabetes patients had fewer insertions and more deletions.

The sequence came from a woman aged 18-30 years in good health. Input material: stem cell memory CD4+ T cells from blood. The chain has TRBV6-1 and TRBJ2-3, with 10 bases identical to TRBD1. CDR3 residues: CASRSGTGGTDTQYF. As DNA, the CDR3 is TGTGCCAGCAGGTCCGGGACAGGGGGCACAGATACGCAGTATTTT.